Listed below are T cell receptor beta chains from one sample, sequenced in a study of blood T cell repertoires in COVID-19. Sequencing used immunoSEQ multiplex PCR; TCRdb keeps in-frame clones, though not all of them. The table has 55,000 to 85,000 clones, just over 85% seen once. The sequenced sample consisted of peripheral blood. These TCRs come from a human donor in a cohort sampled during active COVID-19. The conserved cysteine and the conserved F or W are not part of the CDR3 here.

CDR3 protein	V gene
ASSLPLGGTGANTGELF	TRBV7-8
ASSVGQSNTEAF	TRBV19
ASRPAGGPTDTQY	TRBV6-6
ASSLGATDNSPLH	TRBV7-9
ASSTHRDPSYEQY	TRBV5-1
ASSIPFTGGGTDTQY	TRBV19
ASSEADRSYSNQPQH	TRBV6-1
ASSAGQGSTGELF	TRBV6-4
AWTVVVTDTQY	TRBV30
ASSPLVAGSTDTQY	TRBV18
ASSERTINQPQH	TRBV6-1
ASSLEQWLFTDTQY	TRBV5-6
ASSPREGGSYEQY	TRBV19
ASSANRLGGEAF	TRBV11-2
ASSLAAGGRYEQY	TRBV7-2
ASSLAGSSNTEAF	TRBV5-1
AWSSVFSAEAF	TRBV30
ASSPDRTRNEQF	TRBV11-3
ASNWQGEGTQY	TRBV5-4
ATSGDRTGANVLT	TRBV15
ASSSRGGSTDTQY	TRBV11-2
ASDKNGEGSYNEQF	TRBV5-1
ASSLGGNYGYT	TRBV3-1/TRBV3-2
ASSLEAGGNTIY	TRBV5-1
ASSPRDRATDTQY	TRBV19
SVEAWEREETQY	TRBV29-1
ASSQSGTSGTWYTDTQY	TRBV4-2